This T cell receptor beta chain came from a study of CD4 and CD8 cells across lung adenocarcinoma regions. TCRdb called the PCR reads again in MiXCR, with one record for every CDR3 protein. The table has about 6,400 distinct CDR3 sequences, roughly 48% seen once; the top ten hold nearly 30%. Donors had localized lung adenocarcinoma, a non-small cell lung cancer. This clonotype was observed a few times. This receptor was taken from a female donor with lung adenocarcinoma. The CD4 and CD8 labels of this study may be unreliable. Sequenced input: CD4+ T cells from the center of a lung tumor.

CDR3 amino acids: CATSGPAGELLGSGANVLTF. The CDR3 nucleotides are TGTGCCACCAGCGGGCCTGCAGGGGAGCTTCTTGGCTCTGGGGCCAACGTCCTGACTTTC. The chain couples TRBV24-1 to TRBJ2-6; tentative D call: TRBD1 (6 bases). V lost 7 bases, J lost 0 bases, and 24 bases lay in between. The length of the CDR3 is 20 residues. Germline CDR1 KGHDR, CDR2 SFDVKD.